What follows are 12 T cell receptor beta chains derived from one specimen sequenced in a study of control samples from healthy donors and cancer patients. Assay: immunoSEQ multiplex PCR; the TCRdb copy retains only in-frame clones and omits some. The data hold about 410,000 clones, with about nine tenths observed a single time. Input material: PBMCs. These receptor sequences come from a man aged 40-49 years with head and neck cancer.

This clone was counted between two and nine times. V is TRBV3-1 (or the pseudogene TRBV3-2) and J is TRBJ1-1; no firm D call. CDR1 is LGHDT and CDR2 is YNNKEL in the germline V gene (reference sequence). The germline V and J ends were trimmed by 3 bases and 5 bases, with 10 bases remaining between them. This CDR3 region has 13 residues. CDR3 residues: CASSHLVGTEAFF. CDR3 coding DNA: TGTGCCAGCAGCCATTTAGTGGGGACTGAAGCTTTCTTT.

The chain joins TRBV28 to TRBJ1-1, with D unresolved. The CDR3 runs 17 residues. Germline loops: CDR1 MDHEN, CDR2 SYDVKM. Deletions cut 6 bases from V and 5 bases from J, with 25 bases between. The CDR3 DNA is TGTGCCAGCAGGGGTTCAGAGAGGGAATATTTGAGAACTGAAGCTTTCTTT. Translating it yields CASRGSEREYLRTEAFF.

This clone was observed once. The V call is TRBV28, the J call TRBJ1-5, with TRBD1 identical over 7 bases. Germline V gene lookup returns CDR1 MDHEN and CDR2 SYDVKM. The ends lost 6 bases at V and 6 bases at J; junction bases unmatched: 5. This CDR3 region has 13 residues. This CDR3 is CASSPDRAQPQHF. For the CDR3, the DNA is TGTGCCAGCAGCCCTGACAGGGCTCAGCCCCAGCATTTT.

The chain has TRBV5-4 and TRBJ1-4, with D perhaps matching TRBD1 (5 bases). Trimming pared 1 base from V and 6 bases from J, leaving 10 bases between. The germline V gene encodes CDR1 SGHNT and CDR2 YYREEE (reference sequence). This CDR3 region has 14 residues. CDR3 in amino acids: CASSLKRGDEKLFF. In nucleotides, the CDR3 is TGTGCCAGCAGCTTGAAGAGGGGAGATGAAAAACTGTTTTTT.

V is TRBV28 and J is TRBJ1-5; D not certain. V dropped 2 bases and J dropped 5 bases, with 10 bases sitting between them. Per germline, CDR1 MDHEN and CDR2 SYDVKM. The CDR3 sequence is 14 residues long. The CDR3 region is CASSLDTSYQPQHF. In DNA form, the CDR3 reads TGTGCCAGCAGTTTAGACACCTCTTATCAGCCCCAGCATTTT.

This clone was detected once. The chain combines TRBV27 with TRBJ1-5; D is ambiguous. V was trimmed by 0 bases and J by 1 base, leaving 13 bases between them. Germline assignment: CDR1 MNHEY and CDR2 SMNVEV (reference sequence). This CDR3 comprises 17 residues. CDR3 DNA: TGTGCCAGCAGTTTATCGGGTGGTGGGATGAGCAATCAGCCCCAGCATTTT. It codes for CASSLSGGGMSNQPQHF.

The rearrangement uses TRBV7-3 and TRBJ1-2, with 11 bases fitting TRBD1. CDR3 length: 18 residues. The trim removed 4 bases at V and 3 bases at J, leaving 13 bases unmatched. The germline V gene has CDR1 SGHTA and CDR2 FQGTGA. This CDR3 reads CASSSSPGQGDAYYGYTF. CDR3 DNA: TGTGCCAGCAGCTCCTCCCCGGGACAGGGGGACGCCTACTATGGCTACACCTTC.

The chain has TRBV11-1 and TRBJ1-1; D may be TRBD1 (6 bases). CDR1 and CDR2 from the germline V gene are SGHAT and FQDESV (reference sequence). This CDR3 region has 15 residues. V was cut by 3 bases and J by 1 base, with 12 bases left in between. CDR3 protein: CASSFDGQPNTEAFF. DNA of the CDR3: TGTGCCAGCAGCTTCGACGGACAGCCGAACACTGAAGCTTTCTTT.

The V call is TRBV5-1, the J call TRBJ2-5; D perhaps matches TRBD1 (6 bases). Germline V gene data show CDR1 as SGHRS and CDR2 as YFSETQ. This CDR3 spans 15 amino acids. Trimming cost V 2 bases and J 1 base, with 12 bases left between them. CDR3 nucleotides: TGCGCCAGCAGCTTACAGGGTGCCCTCCAAGAGACCCAGTACTTC. Its translation is CASSLQGALQETQYF.

The chain has TRBV28 and TRBJ2-5, with 7 nucleotides matching TRBD2. Germline V lookup: CDR1 MDHEN, CDR2 SYDVKM. This CDR3 spans 14 amino acids. Trimming at V came to 3 bases and at J to 2 bases, leaving 3 bases not matched to a gene. The CDR3 DNA is TGTGCCAGCAGTTTGGGGGGGTCACAAGAGACCCAGTACTTC. As protein: CASSLGGSQETQYF.

A single count supports this clone. The chain recombines TRBV29-1 with TRBJ1-1; tentatively, D is TRBD1 (5 bases). Trimming shortened V by 3 bases and J by 5 bases, and 10 bases separated the two germline ends. Germline CDR1 and CDR2: SQVTM and ANQGSEA. There are 12 residues in the CDR3. The CDR3 sequence is CSVEGVGTEAFF. Here the CDR3 DNA reads TGCAGCGTTGAGGGGGTTGGTACTGAAGCTTTCTTT.

This chain connects TRBV7-2 to TRBJ2-5; TRBD2 matches 9 bases. J gave up 4 bases and V 1 base, and 7 bases lay outside the gene matches. Germline CDR1 reads SGHTA; CDR2 reads FQGNSA. This CDR3 spans 16 amino acids. The CDR3 is CASSLVGRGGTETQYF. CDR3 DNA: TGTGCCAGCAGCTTAGTCGGGCGGGGGGGCACAGAGACCCAGTACTTC. Drawing the rest from reference TRBV7-2 and TRBJ2-5, the complete variable domain is GAGVSQSPSNKVTEKGKDVELRCDPISGHTALYWYRQSLGQGLEFLIYFQGNSAPDKSGLPSDRFSAERTGGSVSTLTIQRTQQEDSAVYLCASSLVGRGGTETQYFGPGTRLLVL.